This T cell receptor (beta chain) was sequenced during a study of cytomegalovirus exposure and HLA in healthy donors. Study-wide points: In a later analysis, TCR beta V- and J-gene trimming showed a link to a missense DCLRE1C variant.

Primers: 60 Vbeta forward and 13 Jbeta reverse. Sequencing used immunoSEQ multiplex PCR; TCRdb keeps in-frame clones, though not all of them. The sample holds more than 100,000 clones, around 85% seen once. In germline, CDR1 is MDHEN, CDR2 SYDVKM. Trimming took off 2 bases at V and 6 bases at J, with 11 bases between the two ends. The CDR3 extends over 14 amino acids. Comment on this clone: Its cognate antigen is unknown.

The sequence derives from a man in his thirties or forties in good health and CMV-seronegative. V usage is TRBV28 and J usage is TRBJ2-1; D might be TRBD2 (5 bases). Sequences were obtained from PBMCs. Here the CDR3 reads CASSLQRGTNEQFF. CDR3 bases: TGTGCCAGCAGTTTACAACGGGGAACCAATGAGCAGTTCTTC. The entire variable domain, with the rest obtained from reference TRBV28 and TRBJ2-1, is as follows: DVKVTQSSRYLVKRTGEKVFLECVQDMDHENMFWYRQDPGLGLRLIYFSYDVKMKEKGDIPEGYSVSREKKERFSLILESASTNQTSMYLCASSLQRGTNEQFFGPGTRLTVL.